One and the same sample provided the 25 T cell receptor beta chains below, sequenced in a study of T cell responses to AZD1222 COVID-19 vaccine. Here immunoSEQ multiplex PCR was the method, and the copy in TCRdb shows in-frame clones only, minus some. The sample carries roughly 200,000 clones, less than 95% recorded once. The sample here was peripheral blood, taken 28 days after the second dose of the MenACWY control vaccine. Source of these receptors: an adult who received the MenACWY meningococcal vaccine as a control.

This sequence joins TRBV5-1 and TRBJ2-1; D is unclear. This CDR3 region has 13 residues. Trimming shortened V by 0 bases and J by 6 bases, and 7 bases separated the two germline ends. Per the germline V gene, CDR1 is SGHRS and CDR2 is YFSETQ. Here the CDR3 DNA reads TGCGCCAGCAGCTTGGTAAGACGCAATGAGCAGTTCTTC. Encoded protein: CASSLVRRNEQFF.

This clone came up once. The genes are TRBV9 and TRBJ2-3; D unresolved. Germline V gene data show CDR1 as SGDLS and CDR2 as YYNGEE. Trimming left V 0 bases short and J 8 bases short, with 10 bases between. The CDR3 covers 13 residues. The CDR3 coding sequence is TGTGCCAGCAGCGTAGCTTATCCTACTACGCAGTATTTT. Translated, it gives CASSVAYPTTQYF.

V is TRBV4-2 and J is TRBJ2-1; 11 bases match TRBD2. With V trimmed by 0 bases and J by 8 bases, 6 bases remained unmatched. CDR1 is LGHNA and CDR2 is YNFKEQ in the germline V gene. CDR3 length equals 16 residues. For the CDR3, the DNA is TGTGCCAGCAGCCAAGATCTCCTAGCGGGGGGTTATGAGCAGTTCTTC. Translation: CASSQDLLAGGYEQFF.

CDR3 nucleotide sequence: TGTGCCAGCAGTTTGAACAGGTACCCCTACGAGCAGTACTTC. Protein: CASSLNRYPYEQYF. The V call is TRBV28, the J call TRBJ2-7, with a possible D match to TRBD1 (5 bases). The CDR3 runs to 14 residues. Germline-derived CDR1 and CDR2 are MDHEN and SYDVKM. The ends were cut back, 3 bases at V and 2 bases at J, with 11 bases in the middle.

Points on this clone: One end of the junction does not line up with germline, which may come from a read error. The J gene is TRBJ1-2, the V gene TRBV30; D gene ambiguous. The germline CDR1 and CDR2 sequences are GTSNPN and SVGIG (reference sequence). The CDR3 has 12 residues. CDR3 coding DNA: TGTGCCTGGAGGCGAGAGGGTAGCCCCTCTAACTTC. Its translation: CAWRREGSPSNF.

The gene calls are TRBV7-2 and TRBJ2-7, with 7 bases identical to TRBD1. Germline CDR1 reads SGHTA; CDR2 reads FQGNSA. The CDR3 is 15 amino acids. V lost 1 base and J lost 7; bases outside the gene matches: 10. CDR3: CASSLVVRGTGEQYF. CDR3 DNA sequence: TGTGCCAGCAGCTTAGTTGTCAGGGGGACGGGAGAGCAGTACTTC.

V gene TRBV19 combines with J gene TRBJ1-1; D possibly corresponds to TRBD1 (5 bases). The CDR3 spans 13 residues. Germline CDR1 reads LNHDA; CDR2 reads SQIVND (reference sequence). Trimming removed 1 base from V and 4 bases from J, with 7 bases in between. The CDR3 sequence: CASSIGGTTEAFF. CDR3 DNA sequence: TGTGCCAGTAGTATAGGAGGGACCACTGAAGCTTTCTTT.

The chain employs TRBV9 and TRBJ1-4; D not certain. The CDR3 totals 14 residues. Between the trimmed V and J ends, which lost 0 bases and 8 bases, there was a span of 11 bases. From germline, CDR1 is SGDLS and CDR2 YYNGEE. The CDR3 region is CASSVGSSWEKLFF. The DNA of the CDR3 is TGTGCCAGCAGCGTAGGCAGCAGTTGGGAAAAACTGTTTTTT. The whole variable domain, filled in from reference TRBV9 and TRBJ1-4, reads DSGVTQTPKHLITATGQRVTLRCSPRSGDLSVYWYQQSLDQGLQFLIQYYNGEERAKGNILERFSAQQFPDLHSELNLSSLELGDSALYFCASSVGSSWEKLFFGSGTQLSVL.

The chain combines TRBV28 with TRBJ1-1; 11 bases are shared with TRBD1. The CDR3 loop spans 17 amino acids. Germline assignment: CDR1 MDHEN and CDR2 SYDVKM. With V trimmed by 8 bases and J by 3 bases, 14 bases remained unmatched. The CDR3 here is CASQLRDRGFRDTEAFF. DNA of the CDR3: TGTGCCAGCCAACTCCGGGACAGGGGGTTTAGGGACACTGAAGCTTTCTTT. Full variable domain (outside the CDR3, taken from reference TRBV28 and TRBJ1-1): DVKVTQSSRYLVKRTGEKVFLECVQDMDHENMFWYRQDPGLGLRLIYFSYDVKMKEKGDIPEGYSVSREKKERFSLILESASTNQTSMYLCASQLRDRGFRDTEAFFGQGTRLTVV.

The DNA of the CDR3 is TGCGCCAGCAGCTTGGCCGGATCCTCGGCAGGGCTGAACACTGAAGCTTTCTTT. Translated, it gives CASSLAGSSAGLNTEAFF. V gene TRBV5-1 combines with J gene TRBJ1-1; a weak D match, TRBD1 (5 bases). V was pared by 0 bases and J by 0 bases, with 18 bases between. The length of the CDR3 is 18 residues. Per the germline V gene, CDR1 is SGHRS and CDR2 is YFSETQ.

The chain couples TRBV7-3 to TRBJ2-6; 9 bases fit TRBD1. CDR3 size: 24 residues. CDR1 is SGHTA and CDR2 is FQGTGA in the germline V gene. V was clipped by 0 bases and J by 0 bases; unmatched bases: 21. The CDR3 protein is CASSLTRRITGQGFSSSGANVLTF. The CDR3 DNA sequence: TGTGCCAGCAGCTTAACCCGACGCATAACGGGACAGGGCTTCTCGAGCTCTGGGGCCAACGTCCTGACTTTC. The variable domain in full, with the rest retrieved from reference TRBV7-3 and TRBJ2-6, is GAGVSQTPSNKVTEKGKYVELRCDPISGHTALYWYRQSLGQGPEFLIYFQGTGAADDSGLPNDRFFAVRPEGSVSTLKIQRTERGDSAVYLCASSLTRRITGQGFSSSGANVLTFGAGSRLTVL.

The CDR3 DNA is TGTGCCAGCAGTTTGAGTCAGGGCAAAGCTTTCTTT. Translated, it gives CASSLSQGKAFF. The rearrangement links TRBV12-3 or TRBV12-4 to TRBJ1-1; D may be TRBD1 (5 bases). This CDR3 has 12 residues. V lost 3 bases and J lost 9, with 11 bases in between.

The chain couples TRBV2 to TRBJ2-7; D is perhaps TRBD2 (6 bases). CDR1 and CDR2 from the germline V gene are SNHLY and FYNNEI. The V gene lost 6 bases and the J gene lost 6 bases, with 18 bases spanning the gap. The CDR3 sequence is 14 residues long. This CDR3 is CASRRQPLGGEQYF. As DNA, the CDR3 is TGTGCCAGCAGACGACAGCCCCTGGGGGGCGAGCAGTACTTC.

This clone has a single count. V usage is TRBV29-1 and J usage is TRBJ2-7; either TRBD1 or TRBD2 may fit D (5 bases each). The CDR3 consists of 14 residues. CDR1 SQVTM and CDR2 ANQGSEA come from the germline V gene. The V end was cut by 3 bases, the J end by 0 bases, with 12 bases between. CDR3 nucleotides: TGCAGCGTTGATACGGGGCAGGGCTCCTACGAGCAGTACTTC. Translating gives CSVDTGQGSYEQYF.

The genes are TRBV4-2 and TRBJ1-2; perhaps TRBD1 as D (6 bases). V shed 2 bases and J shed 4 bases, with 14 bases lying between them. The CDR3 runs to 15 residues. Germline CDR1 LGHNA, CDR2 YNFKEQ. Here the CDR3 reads CASSQRVEQGYGYTF. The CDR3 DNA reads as TGTGCCAGCAGCCAAAGAGTGGAACAGGGCTATGGCTACACCTTC.

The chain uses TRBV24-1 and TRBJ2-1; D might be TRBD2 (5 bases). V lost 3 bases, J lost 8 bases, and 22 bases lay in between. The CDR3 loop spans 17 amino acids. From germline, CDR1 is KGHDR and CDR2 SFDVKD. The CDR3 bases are TGTGCCACCAGTGATCCGTTGCGGGCCGCCTCACCCCATGAGCAGTTCTTC. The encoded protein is CATSDPLRAASPHEQFF.

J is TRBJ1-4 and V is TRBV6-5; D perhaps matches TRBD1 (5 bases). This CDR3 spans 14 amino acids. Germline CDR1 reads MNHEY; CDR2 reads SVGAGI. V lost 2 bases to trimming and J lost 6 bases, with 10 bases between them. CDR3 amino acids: CASSYGGSDEKLFF. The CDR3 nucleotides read TGTGCCAGCAGTTACGGGGGGTCGGATGAAAAACTGTTTTTT.

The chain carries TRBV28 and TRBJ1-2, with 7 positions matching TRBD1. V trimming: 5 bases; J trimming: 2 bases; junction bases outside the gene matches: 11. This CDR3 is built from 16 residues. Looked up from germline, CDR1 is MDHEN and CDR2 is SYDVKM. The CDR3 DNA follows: TGTGCCAGCAGTGACTATATGACAGGGATCAACTATGGCTACACCTTC. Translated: CASSDYMTGINYGYTF.

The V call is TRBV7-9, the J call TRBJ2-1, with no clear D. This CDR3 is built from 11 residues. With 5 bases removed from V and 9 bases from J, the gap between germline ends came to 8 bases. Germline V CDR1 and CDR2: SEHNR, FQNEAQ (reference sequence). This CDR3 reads CASSLDTEQFF. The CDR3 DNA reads TGTGCCAGCAGCCTAGATACTGAGCAGTTCTTC. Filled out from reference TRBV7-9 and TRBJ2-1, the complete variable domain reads DTGVSQNPRHKITKRGQNVTFRCDPISEHNRLYWYRQTLGQGPEFLTYFQNEAQLEKSRLLSDRFSAERPKGSFSTLEIQRTEQGDSAMYLCASSLDTEQFFGPGTRLTVL.

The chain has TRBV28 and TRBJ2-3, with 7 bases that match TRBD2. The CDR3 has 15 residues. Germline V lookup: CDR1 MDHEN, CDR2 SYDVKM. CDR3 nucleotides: TGTAGCTCTTCGGAGGGAGGGCGGTACACAGATACGCAGTATTTT. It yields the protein CSSSEGGRYTDTQYF.

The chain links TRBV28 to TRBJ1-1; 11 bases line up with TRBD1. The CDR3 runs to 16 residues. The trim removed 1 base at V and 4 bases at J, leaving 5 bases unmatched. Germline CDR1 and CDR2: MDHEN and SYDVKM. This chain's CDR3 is CASSLLLGTGGTEAFF. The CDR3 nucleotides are TGTGCCAGCAGTTTATTACTCGGGACAGGGGGCACTGAAGCTTTCTTT.

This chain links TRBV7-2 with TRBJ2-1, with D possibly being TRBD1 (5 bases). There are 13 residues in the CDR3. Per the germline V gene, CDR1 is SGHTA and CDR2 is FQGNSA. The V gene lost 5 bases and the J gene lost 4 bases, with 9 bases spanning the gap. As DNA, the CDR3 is TGTGCCAGCAGCCCTAGACAGTACAATGAGCAGTTCTTC. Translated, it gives CASSPRQYNEQFF.

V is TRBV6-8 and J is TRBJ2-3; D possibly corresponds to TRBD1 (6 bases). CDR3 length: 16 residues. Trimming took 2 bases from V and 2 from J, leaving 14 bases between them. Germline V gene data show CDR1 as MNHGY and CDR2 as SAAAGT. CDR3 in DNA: TGTGCCAGCAGTTACGACAGGCAAGGGGACACAGATACGCAGTATTTT. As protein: CASSYDRQGDTDTQYF.

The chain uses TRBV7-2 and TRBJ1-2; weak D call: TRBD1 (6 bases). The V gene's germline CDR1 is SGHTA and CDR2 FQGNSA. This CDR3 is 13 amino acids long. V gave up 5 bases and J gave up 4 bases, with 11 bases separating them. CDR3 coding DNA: TGTGCCAGCAGCCCCGGACAGACCTATGGCTACACCTTC. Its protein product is CASSPGQTYGYTF.

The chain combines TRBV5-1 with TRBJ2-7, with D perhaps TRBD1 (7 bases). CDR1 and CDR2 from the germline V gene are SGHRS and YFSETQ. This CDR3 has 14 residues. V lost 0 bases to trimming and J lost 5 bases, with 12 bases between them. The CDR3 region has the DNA TGCGCCAGCAGCTTGGGCCAGGGGGGAGACGAGCAGTACTTC. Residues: CASSLGQGGDEQYF.